This T cell receptor (beta chain) emerged from a study of T cell responses to AZD1222 COVID-19 vaccine. About the research overall: Investigators merged groups given second doses at roughly 4 or roughly 12 weeks. Study-level results: Spike was spanned by vaccine-associated CD4 TCRs, which were dominant at 160-218 and 743-854. Spike-specific TCRs gained breadth and depth after people received two AZD1222 doses.

The assay was immunoSEQ multiplex PCR, and TCRdb's table has in-frame clones only and misses some. This table holds over 150,000 clones, about 85% found once. Per germline, CDR1 SGHRS and CDR2 YFSETQ. The CDR3 covers 15 residues. With 3 bases removed from V and 1 base from J, the gap between germline ends came to 13 bases. Worth noting for this clone: Its antigen is unidentified.

Material: peripheral blood, obtained on day 0 of AZD1222 vaccination. The rearrangement links TRBV5-1 to TRBJ2-5; possibly TRBD1 for D (6 bases). This TCR came from an adult in good health. The DNA for the CDR3 is TGCGCCAGCAGCTCGACAACGACAGGCCAAGAGACCCAGTACTTC. It specifies CASSSTTTGQETQYF. Based on the CDR3 plus reference TRBV5-1 and TRBJ2-5, the full variable domain is KAGVTQTPRYLIKTRGQQVTLSCSPISGHRSVSWYQQTPGQGLQFLFEYFSETQRNKGNFPGRFSGRQFSNSRSEMNVSTLELGDSALYLCASSSTTTGQETQYFGPGTRLLVL.